The next 19 T cell receptor beta chains were all read from a single sample in a study of immune characterization of retroperitoneal liposarcoma. One entry per CDR3 protein, called by TCRdb with MiXCR from the PCR reads. The sample carries about 10,000 distinct CDR3 sequences, 28% recorded once. The sample was tumor tissue. The receptors were gathered from a female donor with retroperitoneal liposarcoma.

To note about this clonotype: The CDR3 does not close with the conserved phenylalanine or tryptophan, likely indicating a read error. The DNA is left out, because the CDR3 cannot be placed on it with certainty; the CDR3 is given as TCRdb lists it. This sequence joins TRBV6-5 and TRBJ2-6; the table names TRBD2, a call not compared with the DNA. The CDR3 is 17 amino acids in total, end residues counted. Per germline, CDR1 MNHEY and CDR2 SVGAGI. The CDR3 loop is CASSEGLAILPEQYFGA.

The rearrangement uses TRBV6-1 and TRBJ2-4; 10 nucleotides align to TRBD2. The DNA end is a closer match to TRBJ2-7, so the J assignment may be wrong. The CDR3 covers 15 residues. Germline CDR1 reads MNHNS; CDR2 reads SASEGT. CDR3 sequence (DNA): TGTGCCTCTAGCAAATCACTAGCGGGGCCAGACGAGCAGTACTTC. Translation: CASSKSLAGPDEQYF.

This clonotype was picked up a small number of times. The V gene is TRBV11-3, the J gene TRBJ1-1; D remains unclear. The CDR3 has 13 residues. V lost 0 bases and J lost 8, with 10 bases in between. Germline CDR1 SGHNT, CDR2 YENEEA. The CDR3 bases are TGTGCCAGCAGCTTAGATTCGTCGAGAGAAGCTTTCTTT. It translates to CASSLDSSREAFF.

This clonotype was seen repeatedly, ten times or more. This chain's CDR3 is CASSPKGWAKNIQFF. CDR3 DNA sequence: TGTGCCAGCAGCCCCAAGGGTTGGGCCAAAAACATTCAGTTCTTC. V usage is TRBV6-9 and J usage is TRBJ2-1; D uncertain. The germline gives CDR1 MNHGY, CDR2 SVAAGI. The CDR3 totals 15 residues. V was clipped by 6 bases and J by 13 bases, with 25 bases between them.

The chain employs TRBV11-3 and TRBJ2-4, with TRBD1 matching 11 bases. Near its end, the DNA agrees better with TRBJ2-1, so the J call may be wrong. This CDR3 comprises 15 residues. CDR1 is SGHNT, CDR2 YENEEA, per germline. The CDR3 DNA follows: TGTGCCAGCAGCCCAAGGACAGGGGGCGTAGAGACCCAGTTCTTC. Encoded protein: CASSPRTGGVETQFF.

This clonotype has just one count. The rearrangement joins TRBV6-2 or TRBV6-3 to TRBJ1-1; 9 positions agree with TRBD1. The J segment lost 10 bases and the V segment lost 5 bases, leaving 14 bases of the junction unmatched. Germline V CDR1 and CDR2: MNHEY, SVGEGT. This CDR3 has 15 residues. CDR3 region: CASSVFRQGGGVAFF. For the CDR3, the DNA is TGTGCCAGCAGTGTATTCCGACAGGGGGGGGGGGTAGCTTTCTTT.

In its sample, this clonotype is medium-sized. The chain uses TRBV6-1 and TRBJ2-5; the D gene could be TRBD1 or TRBD2 (5 bases each). The CDR3 runs 15 residues. Trimming left V 5 bases short and J 5 bases short, with 18 bases between. The germline V gene has CDR1 MNHNS and CDR2 SASEGT. Here the CDR3 reads CASSHRDAWSETQYF. The CDR3 region has the DNA TGTGCCAGCAGTCACCGGGACGCGTGGAGTGAGACCCAGTACTTC.

V usage is TRBV12-5 and J usage is TRBJ2-1, with 7 positions matching TRBD2. The CDR3 runs to 15 residues. The germline V gene encodes CDR1 LGHNT and CDR2 FRNRAP. Trimming removed 4 bases from V and 2 bases from J; junction bases left unmatched: 5. CDR3 region: CASGSQRGTYNEQFF. The CDR3, as DNA: TGTGCTAGTGGTTCTCAGCGGGGAACCTACAATGAGCAGTTCTTC.

This clonotype was detected ten times or more. This chain joins TRBV7-9 and TRBJ2-3; 7 positions agree with TRBD2. The CDR3 runs to 12 residues. From germline, CDR1 is SEHNR and CDR2 FQNEAQ (reference sequence). The ends lost 10 bases at V and 10 bases at J; junction bases unmatched: 11. The CDR3 reads CATGEGGGSQYF. In DNA form, the CDR3 reads TGTGCCACAGGCGAGGGCGGGGGTTCGCAGTATTTT.

This clonotype was counted at least ten times. This chain joins TRBV11-3 and TRBJ2-1; D not resolved. The J call may not be correct, given that the DNA end is closer to TRBJ2-7. CDR1 and CDR2 from the germline V gene are SGHNT and YENEEA. The CDR3 spans 12 residues. CDR3: CASSLVQYEQYF. The CDR3 DNA follows: TGTGCCAGCAGCTTAGTTCAATACGAGCAGTACTTC.

This clonotype was recorded at least ten times. The gene calls are TRBV6-1 and TRBJ2-2; no clear D. The CDR3 sequence is 14 residues long. Trimming removed 0 bases at V and 8 bases at J, with 10 bases between. Per the germline V gene, CDR1 is MNHNS and CDR2 is SASEGT. CDR3 loop: CASSEALWEGELFF. The CDR3 nucleotides read TGTGCCAGCAGTGAAGCGCTTTGGGAAGGGGAGCTGTTTTTT.

This chain uses TRBV7-6 with TRBJ1-1, with D tentatively TRBD1 (5 bases). Germline CDR1 is SGHVS and CDR2 is FNYEAQ. The V and J ends lost 6 bases and 1 base respectively, with 12 bases between them. The CDR3 spans 14 residues. Written as DNA, the CDR3 is TGTGCCAGCAGTTACCTCGGGGGGAACACTGAAGCTTTCTTT. Its protein is CASSYLGGNTEAFF.

In its sample, this clonotype is medium-sized (0.01 to 0.1%). The V call is TRBV7-2, the J call TRBJ2-1; tentative D call: TRBD2 (5 bases). This CDR3 comprises 12 residues. The ends were cut back, 5 bases at V and 13 bases at J, with 15 bases in the middle. Germline V gene sequence: CDR1 SGHTA, CDR2 FQGNSA. The CDR3 spells CASSPLWETQFF. The CDR3 nucleotides are TGTGCCAGCAGCCCTCTATGGGAGACCCAGTTCTTC. The complete variable domain, with remaining parts taken from reference TRBV7-2 and TRBJ2-1, reads GAGVSQSPSNKVTEKGKDVELRCDPISGHTALYWYRQSLGQGLEFLIYFQGNSAPDKSGLPSDRFSAERTGGSVSTLTIQRTQQEDSAVYLCASSPLWETQFFGPGTRLTVL.

This clonotype was detected a few times. CDR3 region: CASSLAQFNEQFF. DNA for the CDR3: TGTGCCAGCAGTTTAGCCCAGTTTAATGAGCAGTTCTTC. This chain joins TRBV12-3 or TRBV12-4 and TRBJ2-1; D is unclear. The CDR3 is 13 amino acids. With 0 bases removed from V and 7 bases from J, the gap between germline ends came to 7 bases.

This clonotype came up a few times. This chain uses TRBV7-2 with TRBJ2-1, with 7 bases identical to TRBD2. The tail of the sequence fits TRBJ2-7 better, so the J call may be wrong. The CDR3 loop spans 16 amino acids. Per germline, CDR1 SGHTA and CDR2 FQGNSA. CDR3 amino acids: CASSLASSGTYNEQYF. CDR3 nucleotide sequence: TGTGCCAGCAGCTTAGCGTCCAGCGGGACCTACAATGAGCAGTACTTC.

The chain carries TRBV6-6 and TRBJ2-1; D unresolved. The J call may be in error: the DNA end matches TRBJ2-5 better. CDR3 length: 13 amino acids. Germline V CDR1 and CDR2: MNHNY, SVGAGI (reference sequence). CDR3 loop: CASSYFGQETQYF. CDR3 nucleotides: TGTGCCAGCAGTTATTTTGGGCAAGAGACCCAGTACTTC.

The chain recombines TRBV6-1 with TRBJ2-5; possible D gene TRBD1, 6 bases. The end of the DNA aligns better with TRBJ2-1, so the J call may be wrong. The CDR3 has 12 amino acids. Germline V lookup: CDR1 MNHNS, CDR2 SASEGT. The CDR3 DNA is TGTGCCAGCAGGAGGGGGATCGATGAGCAGTTCTTC. Protein sequence: CASRRGIDEQFF.

This clonotype came up many times. This chain joins TRBV6-1 and TRBJ2-2; D call uncertain. V was trimmed by 5 bases and J by 7 bases, leaving 17 bases between them. Germline lookup yields CDR1 MNHNS and CDR2 SASEGT. The CDR3 runs to 15 residues. CDR3 nucleotide sequence: TGTGCCAGCAGTCTTCGCCAAAAAGGTGGCGGGGAGCTGTTTTTT. Its translation: CASSLRQKGGGELFF.

This clonotype was found a few times. The rearrangement uses TRBV7-3 and TRBJ2-3; 9 bases fit TRBD2. The DNA end favors TRBJ2-7, so the J call may be wrong. The CDR3 is 15 amino acids. CDR1 is SGHTA and CDR2 is FQGTGA in the germline V gene. CDR3 sequence: CASQAIAGANDEQYF. The CDR3 DNA sequence: TGTGCCAGCCAGGCGATAGCGGGAGCTAACGATGAGCAGTACTTC.